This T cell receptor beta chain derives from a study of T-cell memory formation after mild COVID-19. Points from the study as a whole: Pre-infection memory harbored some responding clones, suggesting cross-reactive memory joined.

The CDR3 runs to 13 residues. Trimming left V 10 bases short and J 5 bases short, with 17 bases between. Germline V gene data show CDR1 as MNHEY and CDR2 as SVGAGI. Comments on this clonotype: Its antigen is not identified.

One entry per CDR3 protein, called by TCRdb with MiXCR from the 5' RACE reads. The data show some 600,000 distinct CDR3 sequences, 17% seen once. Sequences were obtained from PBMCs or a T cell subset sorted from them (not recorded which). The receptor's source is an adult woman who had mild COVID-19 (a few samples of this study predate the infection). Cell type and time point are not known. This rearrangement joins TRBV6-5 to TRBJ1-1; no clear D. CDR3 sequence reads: CAIQKGRRTEAFF. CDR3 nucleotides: TGTGCCATACAGAAGGGAAGGCGTACTGAAGCTTTCTTT.